Here is one T cell receptor (beta chain) with its context. The antigen is not known. The sample belongs to a study of cytomegalovirus exposure and HLA in healthy donors. Findings of the study overall: Confirmation in vitro established that a few CMV-associated chains were specific for CMV antigens. In a later analysis, most CMV-associated TCR beta chains appeared HLA-restricted. Most of the TCR beta V segments (in an earlier analysis) were productive either about 87% or about 30% of the time.

Vbeta (60) and Jbeta (13) primers were used in the PCR. Profiling relied on immunoSEQ multiplex PCR, and the TCRdb table lists in-frame clones only, not all of them. Of some 140,000 clones listed, 74% are singletons. Sequenced sample: PBMCs. This receptor was taken from a man aged 25 to 45 in good health and CMV-seronegative.

This chain's CDR3 is CASSFQGGGKTQYF. The CDR3 DNA reads TGTGCCAGCTCCTTCCAAGGGGGCGGGAAGACCCAGTACTTC. The rearrangement links TRBV18 to TRBJ2-5; D possibly corresponds to TRBD1 (7 bases). The V end lost 6 bases, the J end lost 6 bases, and 17 bases lay between the germline ends. The CDR3 runs 14 residues. In germline, CDR1 is KGHSH, CDR2 LQKENI.